Listed here are 17 T cell receptor beta chains from one sample, sequenced in a study of response to subunit inactivated influenza vaccine. One entry per CDR3 protein results from TCRdb running MiXCR on the RT-PCR reads. The profile covers roughly 670,000 distinct CDR3 sequences, with 11% to 15% appearing a single time and 7.5% to 8% taken by the ten largest. Source: PBMCs from blood, taken around two weeks before vaccination. The source of these receptors is a man between 50 and 59 years old who received an inactivated influenza vaccine.

In DNA, the CDR3 is TGTGCCAGCAGTGAAGGGTCTAGCGGGAGAGGCGGAGATACGCAGTATTTT. Its translation is CASSEGSSGRGGDTQYF. The chain is built from TRBV25-1 and TRBJ2-3; TRBD2 matches 10 bases. Trimming cost V 2 bases and J 5 bases; bases outside gene matches: 10. The CDR3 has 17 residues. CDR1 is MGHDK, CDR2 SYGVNS, per germline.

This chain joins TRBV20-1 and TRBJ2-7; 8 bases are shared with TRBD1. Per the germline V gene, CDR1 is DFQATT and CDR2 is SNEGSKA (reference sequence). This CDR3 contains 12 residues. CDR3 protein: CSGRQGYYEQYF. CDR3 nucleotide sequence: TGCAGCGGTCGACAGGGGTACTACGAGCAGTACTTC.

This clonotype came up a few times. J is TRBJ2-3 and V is TRBV18, with TRBD2 matching 14 bases. Germline V lookup: CDR1 KGHSH, CDR2 LQKENI. The trim removed 5 bases at V and 1 base at J, leaving 5 bases unmatched. This CDR3 has 17 amino acids. The chain's CDR3 is CASSSKTSGRGTDTQYF. The CDR3 nucleotides are TGTGCCAGCTCATCCAAGACTAGCGGGAGGGGCACAGATACGCAGTATTTT.

This clonotype was picked up a small number of times. The rearrangement links TRBV7-8 to TRBJ2-1; 7 positions agree with TRBD1. With 4 bases clipped from V and 1 base from J, the junction kept 4 bases outside the gene matches. This CDR3 spans 15 amino acids. Germline V lookup: CDR1 SGHVS, CDR2 FQNEAQ. This CDR3 is CASSSGQLSYNEQFF. DNA for the CDR3: TGTGCCAGCAGCTCGGGACAGCTATCCTACAATGAGCAGTTCTTC.

J is TRBJ2-2 and V is TRBV7-2; D ambiguous. Germline V gene lookup returns CDR1 SGHTA and CDR2 FQGNSA. V was pared by 1 base and J by 2 bases, with 11 bases between. CDR3 length equals 16 residues. DNA for the CDR3: TGTGCCAGCAGCTTAGGGGTCCTAGTAAACACCGGGGAGCTGTTTTTT. Amino acids: CASSLGVLVNTGELFF.

Many counts were recorded for this clonotype. The CDR3 DNA reads as TGTGCCAGCAGCTTAGCTTCAGGGGCAGGTGGCTACACCTTC. This encodes CASSLASGAGGYTF. The chain couples TRBV7-9 to TRBJ1-2; tentatively, D is TRBD1 (6 bases). V dropped 0 bases and J dropped 7 bases, with 12 bases sitting between them. In germline, CDR1 is SEHNR, CDR2 FQNEAQ (reference sequence). This CDR3 spans 14 amino acids.

This clonotype was picked up a small number of times. The chain links TRBV5-1 to TRBJ2-3; TRBD1 aligns across 8 bases. V was clipped by 0 bases and J by 8 bases; unmatched bases: 5. Germline V CDR1 and CDR2: SGHRS, YFSETQ. CDR3 length equals 14 residues. Here the CDR3 reads CASSLGQGLATQYF. The CDR3 nucleotides read TGCGCCAGCAGCTTGGGACAGGGGTTAGCTACGCAGTATTTT.

This clonotype was picked up a small number of times. V is TRBV4-3 and J is TRBJ2-1; 9 nucleotides line up with TRBD1. V dropped 4 bases and J dropped 8; count of bases not matched to a gene: 12. The germline gives CDR1 LGHNA, CDR2 YSLEER. This CDR3 contains 16 residues. Here the CDR3 DNA reads TGCGCCAGCAGCCGGAACAGGGGGCGTCCCCAATATGAGCAGTTCTTC. Translated, it gives CASSRNRGRPQYEQFF.

J is TRBJ1-4 and V is TRBV23-1; no clear D gene. TRBV23-1 is an ORF, with its function uncertain. CDR3 length: 17 residues. Trimming took off 4 bases at V and 0 bases at J, with 15 bases between the two ends. The chain's CDR3 is CASSLRAAGATNEKLFF. The CDR3 nucleotides read TGCGCCAGCAGTCTTAGGGCCGCTGGCGCAACTAATGAAAAACTGTTTTTT.

Concerning this clonotype itself: One end of the junction is discordant with germline, which a read error may explain. V is TRBV11-2 and J is TRBJ1-4; 7 bases are shared with TRBD1. CDR1 is SGHAT and CDR2 is FQNNGV in the germline V gene. The length of the CDR3 is 15 residues. This CDR3 is CASSSLQGYTPQTHF. In nucleotides, the CDR3 is TGTGCCAGCAGCTCGCTACAGGGGTACACACCACAGACACATTTT.

The V gene is TRBV29-1, the J gene TRBJ2-3; perhaps TRBD2 as D (6 bases). This CDR3 region has 11 residues. V lost 4 bases and J 8 bases, leaving 10 bases between the germline ends. Germline CDR1 reads SQVTM; CDR2 reads ANQGSEA. CDR3 nucleotide sequence: TGCAGCGTTGGGGGGGACCTTACGCAGTATTTT. Its protein is CSVGGDLTQYF.

The chain couples TRBV11-1 to TRBJ2-1; 14 positions agree with TRBD2. CDR1 SGHAT and CDR2 FQDESV come from the germline V gene (reference sequence). CDR3 length: 20 amino acids. The junction had 11 bases not matched to a gene; V was cut back by 4 bases and J by 0 bases. CDR3 sequence reads: CASSSPWTSGRTRSYNEQFF. CDR3 bases: TGTGCCAGCAGCTCTCCCTGGACTAGCGGGAGGACCCGCTCCTACAATGAGCAGTTCTTC.

The rearrangement links TRBV10-3 to TRBJ2-3; no clear D. The germline V gene encodes CDR1 ENHRY and CDR2 SYGVKD. The CDR3 sequence is 14 residues long. The ends were cut back, 4 bases at V and 2 bases at J, with 10 bases in the middle. The CDR3 spells CAISGVLTTDTQYF. The CDR3 DNA sequence: TGTGCCATCAGTGGTGTCTTGACCACAGATACGCAGTATTTT.

This rearrangement joins TRBV24-1 to TRBJ2-1, with TRBD2 matching over 11 bases. CDR3 size: 13 residues. Germline V CDR1 and CDR2: KGHDR, SFDVKD. The junction had 8 bases not matched to a gene; V was cut back by 4 bases and J by 16 bases. CDR3 residues: CATSEPLAGGIFF. CDR3 DNA: TGTGCCACCAGTGAACCTCTAGCGGGAGGTATTTTCTTC.

A few counts support this clonotype. The V call is TRBV9, the J call TRBJ2-1; 9 nucleotides align to TRBD2. Trimming cost V 2 bases and J 7 bases; bases outside gene matches: 7. Looked up from germline, CDR1 is SGDLS and CDR2 is YYNGEE. CDR3 length equals 15 residues. DNA for the CDR3: TGTGCCAGCAGCGTCGGGACTAGCCGGTGGAATGAGCAGTTCTTC. Its protein is CASSVGTSRWNEQFF.

This sequence joins TRBV20-1 and TRBJ2-7; D perhaps matches TRBD2 (6 bases). Germline CDR1 is DFQATT and CDR2 is SNEGSKA (reference sequence). This CDR3 has 15 amino acids. Trimming stripped 0 bases from V and 1 base from J, with 13 bases between. As DNA, the CDR3 is TGCAGTGCTAGAGATCTATTAGCGGAATCCTACGAGCAGTACTTC. Its translation: CSARDLLAESYEQYF.

This chain uses TRBV27 with TRBJ2-1; 11 nucleotides agree with TRBD1. The CDR3 runs 14 residues. Trimming took 7 bases from V and 7 from J; bases not matched to a gene: 6. CDR1 and CDR2 (germline): MNHEY, SMNVEV (reference sequence). The CDR3 region has the DNA TGTGCCAGCAATGCCGGGACAGGGGGAAATGAGCAGTTCTTC. Translation gives CASNAGTGGNEQFF.